The source of this T cell receptor beta chain is a study of blood T cell repertoires in COVID-19. Across the study: COVID-19 samples from acute and convalescent phases originated in the United States, Italy and Spain. T cells, B-cell-depleted T cells, or PBMCs provided the cDNA or gDNA that served as material.

Followed longitudinally, the Seattle patients had been enrolled during active infection. Authors' methods: Reference gene primers were amplified, and this amplification served to estimate nucleated cell counts. Repertoires were generated with immunoSEQ multiplex PCR, while TCRdb's copy carries only in-frame clones and drops some. The V and J calls and the clone size are those of that table, but D and trimming were determined from the DNA. This table has some 70,000 clones, 88% appearing once. Germline V lookup: CDR1 MGHRA, CDR2 YSYEKL. Unmatched junction bases numbered 5, after V lost 1 base and J lost 1 base. The CDR3 contains 17 residues.

Sequences were obtained from peripheral blood. The receptor comes from a woman aged 55 to 70 with COVID-19, enrolled during active disease. V and J are TRBV4-1 and TRBJ2-1; 9 nucleotides agree with TRBD2. The CDR3 protein is CASSQARLAGSYNEQFF. The DNA of the CDR3 is TGCGCCAGCAGCCAAGCACGTCTAGCGGGATCCTACAATGAGCAGTTCTTC.